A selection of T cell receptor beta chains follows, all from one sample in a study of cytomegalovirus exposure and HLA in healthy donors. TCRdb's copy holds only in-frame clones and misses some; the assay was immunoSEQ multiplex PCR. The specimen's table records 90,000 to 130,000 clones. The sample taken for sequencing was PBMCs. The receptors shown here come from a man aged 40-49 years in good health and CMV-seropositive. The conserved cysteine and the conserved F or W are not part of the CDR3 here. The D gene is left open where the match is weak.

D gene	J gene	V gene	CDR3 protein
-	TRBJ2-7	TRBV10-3	AIRSTAPRGSYEQY
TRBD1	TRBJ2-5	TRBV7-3	ASSPTGGAGETQY
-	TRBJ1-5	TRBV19	ASSIDRKYSNQPQH
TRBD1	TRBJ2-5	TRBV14	ASSQGHPGADRGTGETQY
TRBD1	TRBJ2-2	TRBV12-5	ASRQGGAGELF
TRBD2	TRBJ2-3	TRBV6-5	ASSSGMADTQY
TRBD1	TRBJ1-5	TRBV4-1	ASSHTWTGDNQPQH
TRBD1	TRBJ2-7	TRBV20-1	SARAGGEQY
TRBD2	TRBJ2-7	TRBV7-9	ASSPLAGAYEQY
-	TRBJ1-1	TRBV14	ASSLRDFEAF
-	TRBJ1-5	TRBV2	ASSAAVGTPSNQPQH
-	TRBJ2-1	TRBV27	ASSLKRADEQF
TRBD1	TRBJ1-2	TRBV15	ATSKGDRDSHGYT
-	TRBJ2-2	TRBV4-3	ASSQVKRGELF
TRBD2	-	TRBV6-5	ASSYRGREGAYEQY
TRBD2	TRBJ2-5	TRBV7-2	ASSLDSLAGKQY
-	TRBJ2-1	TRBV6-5	ASSFTRSGRSEQF
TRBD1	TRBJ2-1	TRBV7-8	ASSPQGVNEQF
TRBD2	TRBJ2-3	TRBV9	ASSGSGSPDTQY
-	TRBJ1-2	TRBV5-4	ASSSVGARPRGYT
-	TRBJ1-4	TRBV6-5	ASRADRSTNEKLF
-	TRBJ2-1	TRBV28	ASSFSGMGGSYNEQF
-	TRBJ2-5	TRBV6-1	ASSGGGGETQY
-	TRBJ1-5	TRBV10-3	AISESLDGRYQPQH
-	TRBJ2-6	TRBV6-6	ASLSDSGANVLT
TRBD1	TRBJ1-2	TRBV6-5	ASSISGTGAGYT
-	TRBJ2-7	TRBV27	ASSRRGQRSYEQY
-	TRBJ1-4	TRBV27	ASSLRGRFNEKLF